This T cell receptor (beta chain) was profiled in a study of blood T cell repertoires in COVID-19. For the study at large: The samples span acute and convalescent COVID-19 from the United States, Italy and Spain. The analysed material was cDNA or gDNA that came from T cells, B-cell-depleted T cells, or PBMCs.

There are a few counts of this clone. Original handling: Amplification of reference gene primers provided the estimated nucleated cell counts. The method was immunoSEQ multiplex PCR; TCRdb's version includes in-frame clones alone and lacks a portion of them. That table gives V, J and clone size, and the DNA gave D and trimming. Among some 74,000 clones listed, around 80% were seen once. V lost 6 bases and J lost 7; bases outside the gene matches: 3. This CDR3 spans 12 amino acids. Material: peripheral blood. The chain recombines TRBV12-3 or TRBV12-4 with TRBJ1-5; 7 bases agree with TRBD1. This sequence was found in a human donor in a cohort sampled during active COVID-19. CDR3 sequence: CASSDRAQPQHF. The CDR3 DNA reads as TGTGCCAGCAGCGACAGGGCCCAGCCCCAGCATTTT.